This T cell receptor (beta chain) is from a study of stem cell transplantation in POMP-related autoinflammatory disease. Overall study context: Neutrophil and platelet engraftment from the graft donor was 100% through one year after transplant.

CDR3 size: 13 residues. V lost 4 bases to trimming and J lost 8 bases, with 12 bases between them. Germline CDR1 reads SEHNR; CDR2 reads FQNEAQ (reference sequence). TCRdb keeps only in-frame clones here, not all; method: immunoSEQ multiplex PCR. The table records approximately 65,000 clones, roughly 93% of them present only once. General study results and limits: Fewer unique TRB V-J gene pairings were identified in patients with PRAID.

A remark on this clone: The antigen remains unidentified.

This material consisted of CD4+ T cells from PBMCs, taken after stem cell transplantation. The chain combines TRBV7-9 with TRBJ2-4; no reliable D call. This TCR was sampled from a human patient with POMP-related autoinflammation and immune dysregulation (PRAID). Some of these T cells may belong to the graft donor. The CDR3 DNA sequence: TGTGCCAGCAGCTCCCCCGTTGGGGACATTCAGTACTTC. Its translation: CASSSPVGDIQYF. Based on the CDR3 plus reference TRBV7-9 and TRBJ2-4, the full variable domain is DTGVSQNPRHKITKRGQNVTFRCDPISEHNRLYWYRQTLGQGPEFLTYFQNEAQLEKSRLLSDRFSAERPKGSFSTLEIQRTEQGDSAMYLCASSSPVGDIQYFGAGTRLSVL.